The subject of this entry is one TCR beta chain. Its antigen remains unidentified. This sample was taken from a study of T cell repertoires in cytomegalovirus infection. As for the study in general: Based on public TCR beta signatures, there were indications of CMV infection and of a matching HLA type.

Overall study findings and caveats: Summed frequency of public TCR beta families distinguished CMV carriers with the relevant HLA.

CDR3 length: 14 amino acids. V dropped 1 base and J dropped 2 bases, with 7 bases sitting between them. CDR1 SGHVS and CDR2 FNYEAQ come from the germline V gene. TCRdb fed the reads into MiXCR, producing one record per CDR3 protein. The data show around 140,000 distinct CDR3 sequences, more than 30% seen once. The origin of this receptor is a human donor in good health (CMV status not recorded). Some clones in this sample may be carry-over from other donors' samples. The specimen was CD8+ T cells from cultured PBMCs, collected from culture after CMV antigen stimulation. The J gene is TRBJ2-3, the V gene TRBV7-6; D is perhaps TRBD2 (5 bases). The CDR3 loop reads CASSLGGITDTQYF. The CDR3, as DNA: TGTGCCAGCAGCTTAGGAGGGATCACAGATACGCAGTATTTT. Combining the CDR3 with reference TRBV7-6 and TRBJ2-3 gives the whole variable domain GAGVSQSPRYKVTKRGQDVALRCDPISGHVSLYWYRQALGQGPEFLTYFNYEAQQDKSGLPNDRFSAERPEGSISTLTIQRTEQRDSAMYRCASSLGGITDTQYFGPGTRLTVL.